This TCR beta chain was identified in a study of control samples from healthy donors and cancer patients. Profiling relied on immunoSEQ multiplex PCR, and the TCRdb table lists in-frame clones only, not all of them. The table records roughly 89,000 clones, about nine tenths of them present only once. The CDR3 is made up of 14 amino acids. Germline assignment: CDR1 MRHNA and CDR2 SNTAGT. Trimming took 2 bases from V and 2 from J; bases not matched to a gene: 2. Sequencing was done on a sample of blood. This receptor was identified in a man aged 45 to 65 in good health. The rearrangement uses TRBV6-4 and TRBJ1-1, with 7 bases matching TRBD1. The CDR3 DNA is TGTGCCAGCAGTGACAGGGACAGCAACACTGAAGCTTTCTTT. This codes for CASSDRDSNTEAFF.